A single sample is the source of the 28 T cell receptor beta chains below, sequenced in a study of response to subunit inactivated influenza vaccine. TCRdb used MiXCR to reprocess the RT-PCR reads, holding one entry per CDR3 protein. The table shows under 850,000 distinct CDR3 sequences, with around a sixth occurring only once. The starting material was PBMCs from blood, obtained roughly 5 days after vaccination. The receptors stem from a man over 45 who received an inactivated influenza vaccine.

The V call is TRBV12-3 or TRBV12-4, the J call TRBJ2-5; D is perhaps TRBD2 (6 bases). The CDR3 sequence is 16 residues long. V lost 6 bases and J lost 0, with 17 bases in between. CDR3 DNA sequence: TGTGCCAGCAGAGGCCAAGCGGGCGGTCACCAAGAGACCCAGTACTTC. Amino acids: CASRGQAGGHQETQYF.

V and J are TRBV6-1 and TRBJ2-1; perhaps TRBD2 as D (6 bases). This CDR3 contains 16 residues. Germline lookup yields CDR1 MNHNS and CDR2 SASEGT. Trimming took 6 bases from V and 0 from J, leaving 15 bases between them. The CDR3 loop reads CASSGEVGGSYNEQFF. The CDR3 nucleotides are TGTGCCAGCAGCGGGGAGGTAGGAGGCTCCTACAATGAGCAGTTCTTC.

This clonotype was counted a single time. The rearrangement links TRBV4-1 to TRBJ2-5; a possible D gene is TRBD1 (6 bases). Trimming removed 2 bases from V and 3 bases from J, with 13 bases in between. The germline gives CDR1 MGHRA, CDR2 YSYEKL. CDR3 length: 15 residues. CDR3 sequence reads: CASSQSGHQEETQYF. CDR3 DNA: TGCGCCAGCAGCCAATCGGGACACCAAGAAGAGACCCAGTACTTC.

This chain links TRBV5-4 with TRBJ1-2; D is unresolved. Per germline, CDR1 SGHNT and CDR2 YYREEE (reference sequence). The V gene lost 2 bases and the J gene lost 1 base, with 9 bases spanning the gap. The CDR3 covers 14 residues. CDR3 region: CASSFQVFNYGYTF. CDR3 DNA sequence: TGTGCCAGCAGCTTTCAGGTTTTTAACTATGGCTACACCTTC.

This clonotype was recorded many times. The rearrangement joins TRBV24-1 to TRBJ1-2, with D perhaps matching TRBD1 (5 bases). Germline CDR1 is KGHDR and CDR2 is SFDVKD. This CDR3 contains 13 residues. Trimming left V 0 bases short and J 7 bases short, with 8 bases between. The CDR3, as DNA: TGTGCCACCAGTGATTTGCTTGGGGCTGGCTACACCTTC. This gives the protein CATSDLLGAGYTF.

This clonotype was seen at least ten times. The CDR3 here is CASSLKATNTEAFF. CDR3 bases: TGTGCCAGCAGTTTAAAGGCAACTAACACTGAAGCTTTCTTT. The chain is built from TRBV12-3 or TRBV12-4 and TRBJ1-1; no reliable D call. The length of the CDR3 is 14 residues. Trimming stripped 2 bases from V and 2 bases from J, with 9 bases between.

This chain joins TRBV20-1 and TRBJ2-4; D might be TRBD1 (7 bases). CDR3 length equals 19 residues. Per germline, CDR1 DFQATT and CDR2 SNEGSKA (reference sequence). V gave up 0 bases and J gave up 0 bases, with 21 bases separating them. The CDR3, as DNA: TGCAGTGCTAGAGACCCCCGGGGCGGACAGGAGGGAGCCAAAAACATTCAGTACTTC. This codes for CSARDPRGGQEGAKNIQYF.

This clonotype was detected many times. The rearrangement links TRBV7-9 to TRBJ2-7, with 9 bases identical to TRBD2. Germline V gives CDR1 SEHNR, CDR2 FQNEAQ (reference sequence). The CDR3 extends over 16 amino acids. V was clipped by 5 bases and J by 4 bases; unmatched bases: 12. CDR3 DNA: TGTGCCAGCAGCCCGACTAGCGGATCTGGGAGGTACGAGCAGTACTTC. This sequence encodes CASSPTSGSGRYEQYF.

The chain joins TRBV7-6 to TRBJ2-1; no clear D. The ends were cut back, 5 bases at V and 8 bases at J, with 10 bases in the middle. CDR1 is SGHVS and CDR2 is FNYEAQ in the germline V gene. The CDR3 is made up of 12 amino acids. This CDR3 reads CASSPSVDEQFF. The CDR3 nucleotides read TGTGCCAGCAGCCCCTCGGTGGATGAGCAGTTCTTC. Full variable domain (rest looked up from reference TRBV7-6 and TRBJ2-1): GAGVSQSPRYKVTKRGQDVALRCDPISGHVSLYWYRQALGQGPEFLTYFNYEAQQDKSGLPNDRFSAERPEGSISTLTIQRTEQRDSAMYRCASSPSVDEQFFGPGTRLTVL.

This clonotype has a handful of counts. The chain combines TRBV5-1 with TRBJ2-3; 7 bases fit TRBD2. This CDR3 contains 16 residues. Per the germline V gene, CDR1 is SGHRS and CDR2 is YFSETQ. The V and J ends lost 2 bases and 3 bases, in that order; junction bases with no gene match: 9. CDR3 protein: CASSLLWRERTDTQYF. The DNA of the CDR3 is TGCGCCAGCAGCTTACTCTGGCGGGAGAGGACAGATACGCAGTATTTT.

This clonotype was counted only a few times. The chain recombines TRBV27 with TRBJ2-7; D perhaps matches TRBD1 (6 bases). Trimming shortened V by 4 bases and J by 2 bases, and 12 bases separated the two germline ends. Germline V gene sequence: CDR1 MNHEY, CDR2 SMNVEV (reference sequence). The CDR3 covers 14 residues. The CDR3 reads CASSSWTVAYEQYF. The CDR3 DNA reads TGTGCCAGCAGTTCCTGGACAGTTGCCTACGAGCAGTACTTC.

This rearrangement joins TRBV20-1 to TRBJ2-7; TRBD1 might be the D (6 bases). The CDR3 consists of 12 residues. CDR1 DFQATT and CDR2 SNEGSKA come from the germline V gene (reference sequence). The V end lost 2 bases, the J end lost 11 bases, and 16 bases lay between the germline ends. The CDR3 loop is CSARPDRTREYF. The CDR3 DNA sequence: TGCAGTGCTAGACCCGACAGGACAAGGGAGTACTTC.

The CDR3 DNA reads as TGTGCCAGCAGCCCCTTGATAGCGGGAAGCTACAATGAGCAGTTCTTC. Translation: CASSPLIAGSYNEQFF. The V and J genes are TRBV7-6 and TRBJ2-1, with 8 bases fitting TRBD2. This CDR3 region has 16 residues. V lost 5 bases, J lost 3 bases, and 9 bases stayed unmatched. CDR1 and CDR2 (germline): SGHVS, FNYEAQ.

In its sample, this clonotype was seen a few times. This chain's CDR3 is CASSLTGTSHYNEQFF. DNA of the CDR3: TGTGCCAGCAGCCTAACCGGGACATCCCACTACAATGAGCAGTTCTTC. The V and J genes are TRBV6-1 and TRBJ2-1; tentatively, D is TRBD1 (6 bases). The CDR3 contains 16 residues. Trimming removed 6 bases from V and 3 bases from J, with 18 bases in between. Germline V lookup: CDR1 MNHNS, CDR2 SASEGT.

This clonotype was observed a handful of times. This CDR3 reads CASSSTSGRNTDTQYF. The CDR3 DNA follows: TGTGCCAGCAGCTCGACTAGCGGGAGGAACACAGATACGCAGTATTTT. The chain employs TRBV7-2 and TRBJ2-3; 13 bases are a match to TRBD2. CDR3 length equals 16 residues. Trimming removed 4 bases from V and 2 bases from J; junction bases left unmatched: 3. Germline V gives CDR1 SGHTA, CDR2 FQGNSA.

The J gene is TRBJ1-4, the V gene TRBV6-1; 10 bases map to TRBD1. The ends lost 1 base at V and 6 bases at J; junction bases unmatched: 2. In germline, CDR1 is MNHNS, CDR2 SASEGT. The CDR3 is made up of 15 amino acids. CDR3 sequence reads: CASSEEGQGYEKLFF. The CDR3 nucleotides read TGTGCCAGCAGTGAAGAGGGACAGGGGTATGAAAAACTGTTTTTT.

This chain uses TRBV27 with TRBJ1-6; D may be TRBD1 (6 bases). Trimming removed 4 bases from V and 7 bases from J, with 11 bases in between. The CDR3 sequence is 14 residues long. The germline CDR1 and CDR2 sequences are MNHEY and SMNVEV (reference sequence). This chain's CDR3 is CASSSGHLNSPLHF. For the CDR3, the DNA is TGTGCCAGCAGTTCGGGACATCTGAATTCACCCCTCCACTTT.

The V and J genes are TRBV24-1 and TRBJ2-7, with TRBD2 matching 7 bases. With 1 base clipped from V and 5 bases from J, the junction kept 4 bases outside the gene matches. This CDR3 comprises 14 residues. Germline CDR1 and CDR2: KGHDR and SFDVKD. The CDR3 protein is CATSDFRDYNEQYF. The DNA for the CDR3 is TGTGCCACCAGTGATTTTCGGGACTACAACGAGCAGTACTTC.

The V call is TRBV12-3 or TRBV12-4, the J call TRBJ1-2; D is perhaps TRBD1 (6 bases). The CDR3 spans 17 residues. CDR3 coding DNA: TGTACCCTCAGTTTAGCCCCTACTTGGACAGCCGACTATGGCTACACCTTC. Translating gives CTLSLAPTWTADYGYTF.

This clonotype was seen a handful of times. The chain recombines TRBV2 with TRBJ2-7, with 10 nucleotides matching TRBD1. The CDR3 covers 15 residues. Unmatched junction bases numbered 11, after V lost 7 bases and J lost 5 bases. Germline CDR1 SNHLY, CDR2 FYNNEI. This CDR3 is CASTFTGTGANEQYF. In DNA form, the CDR3 reads TGTGCCAGCACTTTCACCGGGACAGGGGCAAACGAGCAGTACTTC.

The chain recombines TRBV7-2 with TRBJ2-3, with D possibly being TRBD2 (5 bases). Trimming removed 10 bases from V and 0 bases from J, with 11 bases in between. The germline V gene encodes CDR1 SGHTA and CDR2 FQGNSA. This CDR3 is built from 13 residues. Here the CDR3 reads CAKAVTSTDTQYF. CDR3 nucleotide sequence: TGTGCCAAAGCGGTAACTAGCACAGATACGCAGTATTTT.

Only a few counts were recorded for this clonotype. Here the CDR3 reads CATAAGFTGELFF. The CDR3 nucleotides are TGTGCCACCGCGGCGGGGTTCACCGGGGAGCTGTTTTTT. This chain connects TRBV10-3 to TRBJ2-2; D is possibly TRBD2 (6 bases). The germline gives CDR1 ENHRY, CDR2 SYGVKD. This CDR3 contains 13 residues. Trimming shortened V by 10 bases and J by 4 bases, and 13 bases separated the two germline ends.

This clonotype has more than one count but fewer than ten. The chain carries TRBV5-6 and TRBJ2-6; D unclear. Trimming removed 3 bases from V and 0 bases from J, with 19 bases in between. CDR1 and CDR2 from the germline V gene are SGHDT and YYEEEE. This CDR3 is 19 amino acids long. CDR3 region: CASSSDAQILFSGANVLTF. CDR3 nucleotide sequence: TGTGCCAGCAGCTCCGATGCCCAGATCCTCTTCTCTGGGGCCAACGTCCTGACTTTC. The whole variable domain, remainder taken from reference TRBV5-6 and TRBJ2-6, is DAGVTQSPTHLIKTRGQQVTLRCSPKSGHDTVSWYQQALGQGPQFIFQYYEEEERQRGNFPDRFSGHQFPNYSSELNVNALLLGDSALYLCASSSDAQILFSGANVLTFGAGSRLTVL.

This clonotype has only a few counts. Its ends do not fully match the called genes, so a read error is possible. The chain joins TRBV6-5 to TRBJ1-5, with unresolved D. The CDR3 runs 10 residues. Germline V gene data show CDR1 as MNHEY and CDR2 as SVGAGI. DNA of the CDR3: TGTGCCAGTCCGAGAGCTAGGACTCCCTTT. It encodes CASPRARTPF.

The chain joins TRBV20-1 to TRBJ2-1; tentatively, D is TRBD2 (6 bases). The V end lost 7 bases, the J end lost 3 bases, and 10 bases lay between the germline ends. Germline CDR1 reads DFQATT; CDR2 reads SNEGSKA (reference sequence). The CDR3 has 12 residues. CDR3 bases: TGCAGTGGGGGGGTGGGCTACAATGAGCAGTTCTTC. Amino acid sequence: CSGGVGYNEQFF.

The chain couples TRBV5-1 to TRBJ2-2; either TRBD1 or TRBD2 may supply D (6 bases each). V dropped 4 bases and J dropped 5 bases, with 15 bases sitting between them. Germline V gene sequence: CDR1 SGHRS, CDR2 YFSETQ. The CDR3 sequence is 15 residues long. As DNA, the CDR3 is TGCGCCAGCAGCCCGGGGGCCGTCGAGACCGGGGAGCTGTTTTTT. It codes for CASSPGAVETGELFF. Full variable domain (remainder filled in from reference TRBV5-1 and TRBJ2-2): KAGVTQTPRYLIKTRGQQVTLSCSPISGHRSVSWYQQTPGQGLQFLFEYFSETQRNKGNFPGRFSGRQFSNSRSEMNVSTLELGDSALYLCASSPGAVETGELFFGEGSRLTVL.

CDR3 DNA sequence: TGTGCCAGCAGTTTCCGCCACCACCAGGTCTACGAGCAGTACTTC. This gives the protein CASSFRHHQVYEQYF. This chain links TRBV6-2 or TRBV6-3 with TRBJ2-7; D uncertain. Germline loops: CDR1 MNHEY, CDR2 SVGEGT. With 4 bases removed from V and 3 bases from J, the gap between germline ends came to 16 bases. This CDR3 has 15 amino acids.

The rearrangement joins TRBV7-2 to TRBJ2-7; 13 bases are shared with TRBD2. CDR3 length: 16 amino acids. The V gene end was trimmed by 2 bases and the J gene end by 3 bases; junction bases not matched to a gene: 4. Germline V gene data show CDR1 as SGHTA and CDR2 as FQGNSA. CDR3 nucleotides: TGTGCCAGCAGCTTAAGACTAGCGGGGGGCTACTACGAGCAGTACTTC. Protein sequence: CASSLRLAGGYYEQYF.